These 4 T cell receptor beta chains share one sample of origin, sequenced in a study of blood T cell repertoires in COVID-19 (dated by TCRdb to 2020 to 2022). The library was made by the immunoSEQ multiplex PCR assay. TCRdb took over this immuneACCESS table, retaining in-frame rearrangements with V and J assigned. Such tables are incomplete; in checked studies, under half of the missing clones stem from an unresolved V gene, and the remainder is unexplained. The sample contains about 170,000 clones, 85% to 95% of them found a single time. In total, the top ten clones hold over 3.5% of the sample. Sequenced input: peripheral blood. The receptor set was obtained from a woman aged 45-65 years with acute or convalescent COVID-19.

The chain uses TRBV12-3 or TRBV12-4 and TRBJ1-2; perhaps TRBD1 as D (6 bases). The CDR3 loop spans 13 amino acids. Trimming cost V 2 bases and J 8 bases, with 12 bases left between them. The CDR3 loop is CASSLSGGEGYTF. The CDR3 DNA reads TGTGCCAGCAGTTTAAGTGGGGGCGAAGGCTACACCTTC.

This clone was seen just once. This sequence joins TRBV3-1 (or the pseudogene TRBV3-2) and TRBJ1-2; D is ambiguous. The V end was cut by 6 bases, the J end by 4 bases, with 12 bases between. CDR1 is LGHDT, CDR2 YNNKEL, per germline (reference sequence). CDR3 length: 13 amino acids. CDR3 DNA: TGTGCCAGCAGTCAGGTCCGCTTCTATGGCTACACCTTC. The encoded protein is CASSQVRFYGYTF.

The chain recombines TRBV10-3 with TRBJ2-2, with a tentative D call TRBD2 (6 bases). CDR3 size: 15 residues. CDR1 is ENHRY and CDR2 is SYGVKD in the germline V gene. V lost 10 bases and J 2 bases, leaving 17 bases between the germline ends. The CDR3 here is CATGGGTPNTGELFF. Here the CDR3 DNA reads TGTGCCACCGGGGGTGGGACGCCTAACACCGGGGAGCTGTTTTTT.

V gene TRBV3-1 (or the pseudogene TRBV3-2) combines with J gene TRBJ2-2, with a possible D match to TRBD1 (5 bases). V shed 0 bases and J shed 5 bases, with 16 bases lying between them. Germline V lookup: CDR1 LGHDT, CDR2 YNNKEL (reference sequence). This CDR3 is 17 amino acids long. As DNA, the CDR3 is TGTGCCAGCAGCCAAGAATCTATGGGGCGCCGGACCGGGGAGCTGTTTTTT. It encodes CASSQESMGRRTGELFF.